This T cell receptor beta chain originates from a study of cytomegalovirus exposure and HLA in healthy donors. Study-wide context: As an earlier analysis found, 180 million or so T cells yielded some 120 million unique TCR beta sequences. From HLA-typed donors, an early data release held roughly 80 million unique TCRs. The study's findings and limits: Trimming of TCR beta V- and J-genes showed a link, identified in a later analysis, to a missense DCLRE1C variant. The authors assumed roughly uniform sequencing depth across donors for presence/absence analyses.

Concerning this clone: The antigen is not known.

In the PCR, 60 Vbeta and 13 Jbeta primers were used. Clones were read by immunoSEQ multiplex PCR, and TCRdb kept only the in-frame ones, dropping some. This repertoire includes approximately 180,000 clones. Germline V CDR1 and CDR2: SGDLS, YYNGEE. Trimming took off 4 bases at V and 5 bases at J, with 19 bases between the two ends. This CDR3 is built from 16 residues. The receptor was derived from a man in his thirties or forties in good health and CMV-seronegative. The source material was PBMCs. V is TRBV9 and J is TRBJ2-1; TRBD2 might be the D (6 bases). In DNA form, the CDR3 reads TGTGCCAGCAGCCCAGGTGGAGGGATTCCTAACAATGAGCAGTTCTTC. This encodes CASSPGGGIPNNEQFF. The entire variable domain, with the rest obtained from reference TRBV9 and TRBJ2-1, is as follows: DSGVTQTPKHLITATGQRVTLRCSPRSGDLSVYWYQQSLDQGLQFLIQYYNGEERAKGNILERFSAQQFPDLHSELNLSSLELGDSALYFCASSPGGGIPNNEQFFGPGTRLTVL.